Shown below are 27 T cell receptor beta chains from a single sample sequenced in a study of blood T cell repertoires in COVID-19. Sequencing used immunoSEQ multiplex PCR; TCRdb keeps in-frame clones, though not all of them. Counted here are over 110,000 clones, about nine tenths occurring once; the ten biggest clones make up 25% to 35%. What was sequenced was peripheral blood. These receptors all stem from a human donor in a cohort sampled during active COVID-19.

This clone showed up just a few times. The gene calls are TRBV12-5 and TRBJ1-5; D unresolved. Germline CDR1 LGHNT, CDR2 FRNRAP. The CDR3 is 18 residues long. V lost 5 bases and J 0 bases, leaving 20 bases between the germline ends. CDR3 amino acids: CASGRRILRIDSNQPQHF. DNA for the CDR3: TGTGCTAGTGGTAGGCGGATACTGAGGATAGATAGCAATCAGCCCCAGCATTTT. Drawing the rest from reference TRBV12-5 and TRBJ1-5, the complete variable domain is DARVTQTPRHKVTEMGQEVTMRCQPILGHNTVFWYRQTMMQGLELLAYFRNRAPLDDSGMPKDRFSAEMPDATLATLKIQPSEPRDSAVYFCASGRRILRIDSNQPQHFGDGTRLSIL.

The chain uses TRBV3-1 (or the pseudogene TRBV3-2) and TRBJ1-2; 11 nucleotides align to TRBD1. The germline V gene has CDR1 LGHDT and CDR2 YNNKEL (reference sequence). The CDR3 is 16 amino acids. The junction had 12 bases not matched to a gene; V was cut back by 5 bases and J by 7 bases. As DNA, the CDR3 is TGTGCCAGCAGCGCCCGGGACAGGGGGGGTCTAAGTGGCTACACCTTC. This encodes CASSARDRGGLSGYTF.

The CDR3 here is CASSLGQNYGYTF. CDR3 DNA sequence: TGTGCCAGCAGCTTAGGGCAGAACTATGGCTACACCTTC. The chain links TRBV11-2 to TRBJ1-2; D gene uncertain. The length of the CDR3 is 13 residues. V lost 1 base and J lost 2, with 5 bases in between. In germline, CDR1 is SGHAT, CDR2 FQNNGV.

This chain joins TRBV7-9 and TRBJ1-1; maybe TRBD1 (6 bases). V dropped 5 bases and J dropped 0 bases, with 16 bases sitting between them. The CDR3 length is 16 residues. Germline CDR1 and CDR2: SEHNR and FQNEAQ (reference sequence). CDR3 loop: CASSQKRTVLNTEAFF. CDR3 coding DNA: TGTGCCAGCAGCCAAAAAAGGACAGTTCTGAACACTGAAGCTTTCTTT. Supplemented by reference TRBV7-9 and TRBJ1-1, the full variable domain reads DTGVSQNPRHKITKRGQNVTFRCDPISEHNRLYWYRQTLGQGPEFLTYFQNEAQLEKSRLLSDRFSAERPKGSFSTLEIQRTEQGDSAMYLCASSQKRTVLNTEAFFGQGTRLTVV.

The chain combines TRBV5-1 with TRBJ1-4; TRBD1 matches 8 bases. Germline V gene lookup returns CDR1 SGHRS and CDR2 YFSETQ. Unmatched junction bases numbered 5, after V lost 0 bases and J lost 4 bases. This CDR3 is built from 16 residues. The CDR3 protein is CASSLDATGDNEKLFF. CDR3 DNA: TGCGCCAGCAGCTTGGACGCGACAGGGGATAATGAAAAACTGTTTTTT.

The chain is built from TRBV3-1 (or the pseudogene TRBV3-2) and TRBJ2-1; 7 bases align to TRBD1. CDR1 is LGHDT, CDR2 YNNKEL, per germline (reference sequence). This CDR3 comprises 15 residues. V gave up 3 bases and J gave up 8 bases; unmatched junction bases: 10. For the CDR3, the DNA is TGTGCCAGCAGCCAGCCGGTGAAGGGGGCCTATGAGCAGTTCTTC. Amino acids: CASSQPVKGAYEQFF.

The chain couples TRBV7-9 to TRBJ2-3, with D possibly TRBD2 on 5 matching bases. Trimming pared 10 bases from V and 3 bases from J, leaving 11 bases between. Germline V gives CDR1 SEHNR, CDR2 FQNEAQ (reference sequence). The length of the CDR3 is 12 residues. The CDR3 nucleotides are TGTGCCACCGGCCGGGGTACAGATACGCAGTATTTT. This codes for CATGRGTDTQYF.

The CDR3 here is CASSMQTSHSYEQYF. The CDR3 coding sequence is TGTGCCAGCAGCATGCAGACTAGCCACTCCTACGAGCAGTACTTC. The V call is TRBV7-2, the J call TRBJ2-7, with TRBD2 matching over 7 bases. V trimming: 5 bases; J trimming: 0 bases; junction bases outside the gene matches: 7. Per germline, CDR1 SGHTA and CDR2 FQGNSA. The CDR3 length is 15 residues.

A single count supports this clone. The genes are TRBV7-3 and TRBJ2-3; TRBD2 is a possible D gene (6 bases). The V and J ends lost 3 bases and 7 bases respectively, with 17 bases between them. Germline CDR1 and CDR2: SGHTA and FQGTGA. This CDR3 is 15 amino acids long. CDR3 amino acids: CASSFLGGGGHTQYF. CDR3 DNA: TGTGCCAGCAGCTTCCTCGGTGGTGGAGGGCATACGCAGTATTTT. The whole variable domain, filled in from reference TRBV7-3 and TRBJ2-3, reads GAGVSQTPSNKVTEKGKYVELRCDPISGHTALYWYRQSLGQGPEFLIYFQGTGAADDSGLPNDRFFAVRPEGSVSTLKIQRTERGDSAVYLCASSFLGGGGHTQYFGPGTRLTVL.

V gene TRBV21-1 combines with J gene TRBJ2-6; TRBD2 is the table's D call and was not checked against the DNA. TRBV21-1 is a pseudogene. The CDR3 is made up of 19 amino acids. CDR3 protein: CASSNLRGGRDSGANVLTF. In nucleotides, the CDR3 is TGTGCCAGCAGCAATCTTCGGGGAGGACGGGACTCTGGGGCCAACGTCCTGACTTTC.

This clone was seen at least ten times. Here the CDR3 reads CSVGGLGATGYTF. CDR3 sequence (DNA): TGCAGCGTTGGGGGGCTGGGGGCCACTGGCTACACCTTC. V gene TRBV29-1 combines with J gene TRBJ1-2, with D possibly matching TRBD1 (6 bases). The germline gives CDR1 SQVTM, CDR2 ANQGSEA. The germline V and J ends were trimmed by 4 bases and 7 bases, with 16 bases remaining between them. The CDR3 extends over 13 amino acids. The full variable domain, rest sourced from reference TRBV29-1 and TRBJ1-2, is SAVISQKPSRDICQRGTSLTIQCQVDSQVTMMFWYRQQPGQSLTLIATANQGSEATYESGFVIDKFPISRPNLTFSTLTVSNMSPEDSSIYLCSVGGLGATGYTFGSGTRLTVV.

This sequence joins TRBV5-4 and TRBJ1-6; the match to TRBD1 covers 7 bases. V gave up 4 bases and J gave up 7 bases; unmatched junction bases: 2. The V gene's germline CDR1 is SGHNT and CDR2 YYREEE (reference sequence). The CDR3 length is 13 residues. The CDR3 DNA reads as TGTGCCAGCAGCATGACAGGGAATTCACCCCTCCACTTT. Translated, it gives CASSMTGNSPLHF.

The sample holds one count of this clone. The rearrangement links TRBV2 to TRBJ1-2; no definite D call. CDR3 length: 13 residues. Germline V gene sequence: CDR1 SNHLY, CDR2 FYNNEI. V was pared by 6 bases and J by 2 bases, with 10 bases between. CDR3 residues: CASSVGPNYGYTF. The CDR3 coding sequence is TGTGCCAGCAGCGTTGGGCCAAACTATGGCTACACCTTC.

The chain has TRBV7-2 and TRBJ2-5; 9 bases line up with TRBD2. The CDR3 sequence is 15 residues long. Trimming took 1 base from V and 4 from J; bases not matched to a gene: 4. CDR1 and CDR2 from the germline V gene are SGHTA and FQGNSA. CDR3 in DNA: TGTGCCAGCAGCTTAGGCGGGGGGGCCCCAGAGACCCAGTACTTC. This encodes CASSLGGGAPETQYF.

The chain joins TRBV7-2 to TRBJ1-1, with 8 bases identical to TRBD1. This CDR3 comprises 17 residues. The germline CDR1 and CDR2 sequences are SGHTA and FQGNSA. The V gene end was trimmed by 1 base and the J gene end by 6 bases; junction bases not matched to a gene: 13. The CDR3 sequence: CASSLVGTGPKRAEAFF. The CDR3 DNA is TGTGCCAGCAGCTTAGTTGGGACAGGCCCAAAACGAGCTGAAGCTTTCTTT.

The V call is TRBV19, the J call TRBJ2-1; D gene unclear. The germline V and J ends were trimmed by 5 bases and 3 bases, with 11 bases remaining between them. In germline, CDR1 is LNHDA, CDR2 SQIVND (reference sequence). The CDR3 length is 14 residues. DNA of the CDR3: TGTGCCAGTAGTCACGTGGGCCTCTACAATGAGCAGTTCTTC. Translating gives CASSHVGLYNEQFF.

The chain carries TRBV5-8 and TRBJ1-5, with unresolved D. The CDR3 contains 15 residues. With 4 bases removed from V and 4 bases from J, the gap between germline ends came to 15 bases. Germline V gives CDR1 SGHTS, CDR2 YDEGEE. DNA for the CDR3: TGTGCCAGCAGCCCCGGGGAGATTCGGAATCAGCCCCAGCATTTT. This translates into CASSPGEIRNQPQHF. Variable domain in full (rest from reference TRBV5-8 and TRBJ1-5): EAGVTQSPTHLIKTRGQQATLRCSPISGHTSVYWYQQALGLGLQFLLWYDEGEERNRGNFPPRFSGRQFPNYSSELNVNALELEDSALYLCASSPGEIRNQPQHFGDGTRLSIL.

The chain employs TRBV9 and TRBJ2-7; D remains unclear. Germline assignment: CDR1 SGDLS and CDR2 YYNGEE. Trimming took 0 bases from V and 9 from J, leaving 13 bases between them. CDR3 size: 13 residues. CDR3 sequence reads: CASSVDPEEWQYF. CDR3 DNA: TGTGCCAGCAGCGTAGACCCAGAGGAGTGGCAGTACTTC.

Here the CDR3 DNA reads TGTGCCAGCACCGGAGGAGAGCGAGGGGAGCTGTTTTTT. Protein sequence: CASTGGERGELFF. V and J are TRBV7-2 and TRBJ2-2; D is perhaps TRBD2 (5 bases). Germline V gene lookup returns CDR1 SGHTA and CDR2 FQGNSA. This CDR3 has 13 residues. V was pared by 7 bases and J by 8 bases, with 14 bases between.

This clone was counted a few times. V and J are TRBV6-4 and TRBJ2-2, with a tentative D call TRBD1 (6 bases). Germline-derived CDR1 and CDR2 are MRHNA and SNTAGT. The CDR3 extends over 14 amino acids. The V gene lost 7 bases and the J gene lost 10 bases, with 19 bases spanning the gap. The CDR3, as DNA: TGTGCCAGCAAATTACACGCTAACAGGGAGGAGCTGTTTTTT. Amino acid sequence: CASKLHANREELFF.

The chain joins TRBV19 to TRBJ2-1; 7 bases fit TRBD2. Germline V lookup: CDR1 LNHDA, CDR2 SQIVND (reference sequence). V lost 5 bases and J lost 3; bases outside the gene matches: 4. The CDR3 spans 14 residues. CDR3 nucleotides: TGTGCCAGTAGTGTCCAGCGGGGCTACAATGAGCAGTTCTTC. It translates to CASSVQRGYNEQFF.

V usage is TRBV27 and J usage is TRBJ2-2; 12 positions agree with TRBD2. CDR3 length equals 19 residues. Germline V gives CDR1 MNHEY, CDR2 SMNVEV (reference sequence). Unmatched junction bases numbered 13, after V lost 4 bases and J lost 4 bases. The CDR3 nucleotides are TGTGCCAGCAGTTCCCTCCACCTAGCGGGGGGGCCGGGCACCGGGGAGCTGTTTTTT. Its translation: CASSSLHLAGGPGTGELFF.

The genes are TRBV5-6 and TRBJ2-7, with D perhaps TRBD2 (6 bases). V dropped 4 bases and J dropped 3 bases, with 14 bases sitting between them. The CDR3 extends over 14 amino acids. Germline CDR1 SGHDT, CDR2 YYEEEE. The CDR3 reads CASSTPQGLYEQYF. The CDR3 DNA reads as TGTGCCAGCAGCACTCCCCAGGGACTCTACGAGCAGTACTTC.

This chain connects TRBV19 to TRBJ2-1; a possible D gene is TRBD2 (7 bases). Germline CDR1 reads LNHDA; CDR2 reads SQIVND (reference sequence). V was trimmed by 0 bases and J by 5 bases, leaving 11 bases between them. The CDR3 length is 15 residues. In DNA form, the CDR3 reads TGTGCCAGTAGTATAGAGCGGGGGCCACACAATGAGCAGTTCTTC. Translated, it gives CASSIERGPHNEQFF.

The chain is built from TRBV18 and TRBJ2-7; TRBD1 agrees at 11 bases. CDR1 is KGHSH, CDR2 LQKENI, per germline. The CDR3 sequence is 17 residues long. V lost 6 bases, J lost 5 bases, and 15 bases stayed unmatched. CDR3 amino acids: CASSLYRDRGSRDEQYF. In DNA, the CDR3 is TGTGCCAGCTCCCTCTACCGGGACAGGGGGAGTAGGGACGAGCAGTACTTC.

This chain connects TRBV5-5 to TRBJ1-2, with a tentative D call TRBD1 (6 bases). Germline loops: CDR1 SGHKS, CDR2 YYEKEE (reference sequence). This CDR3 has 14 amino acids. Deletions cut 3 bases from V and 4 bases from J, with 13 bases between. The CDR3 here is CASSSSWGPYGYTF. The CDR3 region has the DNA TGTGCCAGCAGCTCCTCGTGGGGGCCCTATGGCTACACCTTC.

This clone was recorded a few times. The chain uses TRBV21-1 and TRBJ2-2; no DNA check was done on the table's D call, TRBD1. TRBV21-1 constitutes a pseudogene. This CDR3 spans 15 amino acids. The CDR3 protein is CAIRDRGTCTGELFF. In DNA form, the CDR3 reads TGTGCCATCCGGGACAGGGGCACGTGCACCGGGGAGCTGTTTTTT.